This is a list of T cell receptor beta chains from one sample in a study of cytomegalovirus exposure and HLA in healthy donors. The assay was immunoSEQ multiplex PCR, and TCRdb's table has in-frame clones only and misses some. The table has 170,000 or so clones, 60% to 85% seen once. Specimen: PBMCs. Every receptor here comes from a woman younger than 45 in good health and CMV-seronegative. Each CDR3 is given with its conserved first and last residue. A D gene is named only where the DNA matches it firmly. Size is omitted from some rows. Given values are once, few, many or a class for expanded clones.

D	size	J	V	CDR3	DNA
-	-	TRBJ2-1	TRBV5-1	CASSLAGGATYNEQFF	TGCGCCAGCAGCTTGGCCGGCGGGGCAACTTACAATGAGCAGTTCTTC
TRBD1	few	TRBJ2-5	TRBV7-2	CASSSRPGQAKSRETQYF	TGTGCCAGCAGCTCCAGACCGGGACAGGCTAAATCTAGGGAGACCCAGTACTTC
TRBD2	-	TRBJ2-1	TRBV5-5	CASRLAGNNEQFF	TGTGCCAGCAGGCTAGCGGGGAACAATGAGCAGTTCTTC
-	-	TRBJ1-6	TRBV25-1	CASSDRAGSYSPLHF	TGTGCCAGCAGTGATCGGGCGGGGAGCTATTCACCCCTCCACTTT
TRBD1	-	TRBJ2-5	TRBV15	CATSRATGDETQYF	TGTGCCACCAGCAGAGCCACAGGGGACGAGACCCAGTACTTC
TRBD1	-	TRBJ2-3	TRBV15	CATSRTGQREDTQYF	TGTGCCACCAGCAGAACGGGACAGAGAGAAGATACGCAGTATTTT
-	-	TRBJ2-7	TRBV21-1	CASSKERNSYEQYF	TGTGCCAGCAGCAAAGAACGGAACAGCTACGAGCAGTACTTC
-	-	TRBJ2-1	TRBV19	CASSIGQRTFF	TGTGCCAGTAGTATAGGACAGCGAACGTTCTTC
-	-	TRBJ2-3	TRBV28	CASSLKGGGTDTQYF	TGTGCCAGCAGTTTAAAGGGCGGGGGCACAGATACGCAGTATTTT
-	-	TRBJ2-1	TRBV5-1	CASSLDSVALSGNEQFF	TGCGCCAGCAGCTTGGATAGTGTTGCCCTCTCGGGGAATGAGCAGTTCTTC
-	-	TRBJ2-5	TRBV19	CASSPPGAGGQETQYF	TGTGCCAGTAGTCCCCCGGGGGCAGGGGGCCAAGAGACCCAGTACTTC
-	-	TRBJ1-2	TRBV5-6	CASSPSTGANYGYTF	TGTGCCAGCAGCCCTTCGACGGGAGCTAACTATGGCTACACCTTC
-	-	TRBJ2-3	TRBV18	CASSPSGATTTDTQYF	TGTGCCAGCTCACCTTCTGGAGCCACCACCACAGATACGCAGTATTTT